Below are 17 T cell receptor beta chains sequenced from a single sample in a study of spatial heterogeneity in lung cancer. Time point meaning: sample taken at primary tumor resection. Sequencing of whole RNA from tumor, nontumor lung or frozen PBMC involved no sorting. From the 5' RACE reads, TCRdb called clonotypes with MiXCR, one entry per CDR3 protein. Of 50,000 or so distinct CDR3 sequences detected, 10% to 15% appear once; the ten largest clones hold 40% to 50%. The input for sequencing was PBMCs, taken at surgery. Receptors originate from a female donor with early-stage non-small cell lung cancer.

This clonotype was seen ten or more times. This sequence joins TRBV5-1 and TRBJ2-7; D is uncertain. The CDR3 runs 14 residues. Trimming stripped 1 base from V and 5 bases from J, with 13 bases between. Germline V CDR1 and CDR2: SGHRS, YFSETQ. The CDR3 DNA follows: TGCGCCAGCAGCTTGAGTACGGTTGGGGACGAGCAGTACTTC. Translation gives CASSLSTVGDEQYF.

This clonotype has just a few counts. The rearrangement uses TRBV29-1 and TRBJ2-1; D gene unclear. Looked up from germline, CDR1 is SQVTM and CDR2 is ANQGSEA. This CDR3 spans 13 amino acids. Deletions cut 1 base from V and 9 bases from J, with 13 bases between. The CDR3 spells CSVEVNRLSEQFF. CDR3 DNA: TGCAGCGTTGAAGTTAATAGGTTATCTGAGCAGTTCTTC.

The V gene is TRBV20-1, the J gene TRBJ1-2, with D uncertain. Germline lookup yields CDR1 DFQATT and CDR2 SNEGSKA (reference sequence). This CDR3 is built from 17 residues. V lost 1 base to trimming and J lost 0 bases, with 18 bases between them. The CDR3 region has the DNA TGCAGTGCTAGAGGCAGCTGGTCAGGTATTACTAACTATGGCTACACCTTC. Protein: CSARGSWSGITNYGYTF.

V and J are TRBV5-1 and TRBJ2-2, with D unresolved. The V end was cut by 3 bases, the J end by 3 bases, with 9 bases between. The germline V gene encodes CDR1 SGHRS and CDR2 YFSETQ. The CDR3 length is 14 residues. CDR3: CASSYPRDTGELFF. In DNA, the CDR3 is TGCGCCAGCAGCTACCCCCGGGACACCGGGGAGCTGTTTTTT.

The table lists this clonotype with a few counts. The CDR3 DNA sequence: TGTGCCAGCCAACTGCAACTAGCGAGCTACGAGCAGTACTTC. Its protein is CASQLQLASYEQYF. V is TRBV6-1 and J is TRBJ2-7; the match to TRBD2 covers 7 bases. The CDR3 is 14 residues long. Germline V gives CDR1 MNHNS, CDR2 SASEGT. With V trimmed by 8 bases and J by 3 bases, 10 bases remained unmatched.

V is TRBV28 and J is TRBJ2-7; D tentatively reads TRBD1 or TRBD2 (7 bases each). V was shortened by 7 bases and J by 3 bases, with 22 bases between the two germline ends. Germline assignment: CDR1 MDHEN and CDR2 SYDVKM. This CDR3 is built from 16 residues. The CDR3 spells CASTPKTGRGIYEQYF. The CDR3 DNA is TGTGCCAGCACCCCGAAGACAGGGAGGGGGATCTACGAGCAGTACTTC.

There are many counts of this clonotype. The rearrangement joins TRBV19 to TRBJ1-5; 7 bases match TRBD1. The ends lost 6 bases at V and 11 bases at J; junction bases unmatched: 10. The CDR3 loop spans 13 amino acids. CDR1 and CDR2 from the germline V gene are LNHDA and SQIVND (reference sequence). In DNA form, the CDR3 reads TGTGCCAGTAGCGGACAGGTCATTCAATCCCAGCATTTT. This sequence encodes CASSGQVIQSQHF. The whole variable domain, filled in from reference TRBV19 and TRBJ1-5, reads DGGITQSPKYLFRKEGQNVTLSCEQNLNHDAMYWYRQDPGQGLRLIYYSQIVNDFQKGDIAEGYSVSREKKESFPLTVTSAQKNPTAFYLCASSGQVIQSQHFGDGTRLSIL.

The J gene is TRBJ1-3, the V gene TRBV2; the D is unclear. CDR1 and CDR2 from the germline V gene are SNHLY and FYNNEI. The CDR3 spans 14 residues. The V end lost 8 bases, the J end lost 0 bases, and 11 bases lay between the germline ends. CDR3 nucleotide sequence: TGTGCCAGCGGACGGACGGCCTCTGGAAACACCATATATTTT. This translates into CASGRTASGNTIYF.

This clonotype came up a few times. The genes are TRBV27 and TRBJ2-2; D may be TRBD1 (7 bases). This CDR3 is 17 amino acids long. Deletions cut 2 bases from V and 4 bases from J, with 17 bases between. Germline CDR1 reads MNHEY; CDR2 reads SMNVEV (reference sequence). For the CDR3, the DNA is TGTGCCAGCAGTTTAGGAGGGGGGACAGTCTTCACCGGGGAGCTGTTTTTT. Translation: CASSLGGGTVFTGELFF.

This clonotype appeared a few times. The chain employs TRBV2 and TRBJ2-1; weak D call: TRBD2 (5 bases). V lost 5 bases and J lost 9, with 14 bases in between. The CDR3 runs 13 residues. Germline lookup yields CDR1 SNHLY and CDR2 FYNNEI. CDR3 DNA sequence: TGTGCCAGCAGTACTAGTTCCCGCCCTGAGCAGTTCTTC. Translating gives CASSTSSRPEQFF.

The table lists this clonotype with a few counts. The V call is TRBV13, the J call TRBJ1-2; weak D call: TRBD1 (5 bases). Germline CDR1 PRHDT, CDR2 FYEKMQ (reference sequence). The CDR3 is 16 amino acids. Trimming cost V 6 bases and J 5 bases, with 22 bases left between them. This chain's CDR3 is CASSLLTGRVEYGYTF. The CDR3 DNA reads TGTGCCAGCAGTCTTCTAACCGGCAGGGTAGAATATGGCTACACCTTC.

Concerning this clonotype itself: A much larger clone differs from this one at a single base, so this may be a read error. The chain links TRBV5-1 to TRBJ1-1; 7 positions match TRBD1. CDR1 is SGHRS, CDR2 YFSETQ, per germline. The CDR3 sequence is 15 residues long. CDR3 in DNA: TGCGCCGGCAGCTTGACACCAAACAGGGGCACTGAAGCTTTCTTT. It codes for CAGSLTPNRGTEAFF.

V gene TRBV19 combines with J gene TRBJ2-1, with D unresolved. V was clipped by 3 bases and J by 6 bases, with 9 bases between them. The length of the CDR3 is 13 residues. The V gene's germline CDR1 is LNHDA and CDR2 SQIVND (reference sequence). The chain's CDR3 is CASSIWLSNEQFF. The CDR3 DNA is TGTGCCAGTAGTATCTGGTTGTCCAATGAGCAGTTCTTC.

This clonotype turned up a few times. This rearrangement joins TRBV6-5 to TRBJ2-7, with TRBD1 identical over 8 bases. V lost 6 bases, J lost 5 bases, and 9 bases stayed unmatched. Germline V lookup: CDR1 MNHEY, CDR2 SVGAGI. The CDR3 extends over 14 amino acids. This CDR3 reads CASSPGQARNEQYF. CDR3 nucleotide sequence: TGTGCCAGCAGCCCGGGACAGGCGAGGAACGAGCAGTACTTC.

This clonotype was counted at least ten times. V is TRBV9 and J is TRBJ2-3, with unresolved D. Trimming removed 3 bases from V and 6 bases from J, with 14 bases in between. The CDR3 has 14 amino acids. Germline values: CDR1 SGDLS, CDR2 YYNGEE. CDR3 loop: CASSALKLGDTQYF. CDR3 nucleotides: TGTGCCAGCAGCGCGTTGAAGCTGGGGGATACGCAGTATTTT.

V gene TRBV4-2 combines with J gene TRBJ1-1; D unresolved. The germline CDR1 and CDR2 sequences are LGHNA and YNFKEQ. The germline V and J ends were trimmed by 2 bases and 0 bases, with 4 bases remaining between them. There are 13 residues in the CDR3. The DNA of the CDR3 is TGTGCCAGCAGCCAATCGGTGAACACTGAAGCTTTCTTT. Encoded protein: CASSQSVNTEAFF.

There are a few counts of this clonotype. The genes are TRBV20-1 and TRBJ2-1; D is unresolved. The CDR3 totals 15 residues. The germline V and J ends were trimmed by 2 bases and 6 bases, with 17 bases remaining between them. The V gene's germline CDR1 is DFQATT and CDR2 SNEGSKA (reference sequence). For the CDR3, the DNA is TGCAGTGCTAGAATAATGGGGTCTTCGGGCAATGAGCAGTTCTTC. Translated: CSARIMGSSGNEQFF.